Listed below are T cell receptor beta chains from one sample, sequenced in a study of shared clonotypes between healthy human individuals. The table came from immunoSEQ multiplex PCR; TCRdb's copy has only in-frame clones and leaves some out. There are approximately 2.1 million clones in the sample; 80% to 95% occur only once, and roughly 0.36% lies in the top ten. Sequenced material: naive CD4+ T cells from PBMCs. These receptors originate from a man aged 18 to 30 in good health. Some clones in this sample may be carry-over from other donors' samples. Each CDR3 is given with its conserved first and last residue. A D gene is named only where the DNA matches it firmly. Size values are once, few and many counts, or a class for expanded clones, and some rows have none.

j_call: TRBJ2-7
d_call: NA
v_call: TRBV20-1
cdr3_length: 10
clone_size: NA
cdr3_nt: TGCAGTGCTAGAGGGGCCGAGCAGTACTTC
cdr3_aa: CSARGAEQYF

j_call: TRBJ2-3
d_call: NA
v_call: TRBV18
cdr3_length: 14
clone_size: NA
cdr3_nt: TGTGCCAGCTCACCTACAGGTCTCGCAGATACGCAGTATTTT
cdr3_aa: CASSPTGLADTQYF

j_call: TRBJ2-7
d_call: TRBD1
v_call: TRBV7-6
cdr3_length: 14
clone_size: NA
cdr3_nt: TGTGCCAGCAGCCAGGGGGCAAAGTCCTACGAGCAGTACTTC
cdr3_aa: CASSQGAKSYEQYF

j_call: TRBJ2-1
d_call: TRBD2
v_call: TRBV28
cdr3_length: 13
clone_size: NA
cdr3_nt: TGTGCCAGCCGCGGGGGGTCAACGACTGAGCAGTTCTTC
cdr3_aa: CASRGGSTTEQFF

j_call: TRBJ2-5
d_call: NA
v_call: TRBV7-3
cdr3_length: 14
clone_size: NA
cdr3_nt: TGTGCCAGCAGCTCCCAAGCGGGTGGAGAGACCCAGTACTTC
cdr3_aa: CASSSQAGGETQYF

j_call: TRBJ2-7
d_call: NA
v_call: TRBV7-2
cdr3_length: 16
clone_size: once
cdr3_nt: TGTGCCAGCAGCTCAGGACCCGGAGCGTCCTCCTACGAGCAGTACTTC
cdr3_aa: CASSSGPGASSYEQYF

j_call: TRBJ2-5
d_call: NA
v_call: TRBV5-1
cdr3_length: 14
clone_size: NA
cdr3_nt: TGCGCCAGCAGCTTGGGGAGTTTAGGAGAGACCCAGTACTTC
cdr3_aa: CASSLGSLGETQYF

j_call: TRBJ2-2
d_call: TRBD2
v_call: TRBV28
cdr3_length: 14
clone_size: NA
cdr3_nt: TGTGCCAGCGGGCGGGAGCGATACACCGGGGAGCTGTTTTTT
cdr3_aa: CASGRERYTGELFF

j_call: TRBJ2-1
d_call: NA
v_call: TRBV28
cdr3_length: 11
clone_size: NA
cdr3_nt: TGTGCCAGCAGTTCCACCAATGAGCAGTTCTTC
cdr3_aa: CASSSTNEQFF

j_call: TRBJ2-1
d_call: TRBD1
v_call: TRBV27
cdr3_length: 15
clone_size: NA
cdr3_nt: TGTGCCAGCAGCGACTTGGGACAGGGTAAGGATGAGCAGTTCTTC
cdr3_aa: CASSDLGQGKDEQFF

j_call: TRBJ2-3
d_call: TRBD2
v_call: TRBV9
cdr3_length: 13
clone_size: NA
cdr3_nt: TGTGCCAGCAGCTCCGGACTAGCGGGCGGGCAGTATTTT
cdr3_aa: CASSSGLAGGQYF

j_call: TRBJ2-6
d_call: NA
v_call: TRBV5-1
cdr3_length: 16
clone_size: few
cdr3_nt: TGCGCCAGCAGCTTGGGACTCAGCTCTGGGGCCAACGTCCTGACTTTC
cdr3_aa: CASSLGLSSGANVLTF

j_call: TRBJ1-2
d_call: NA
v_call: TRBV28
cdr3_length: 13
clone_size: NA
cdr3_nt: TGTGCCAGCAGTTTGACCGGGACCTATGGCTACACCTTC
cdr3_aa: CASSLTGTYGYTF

j_call: TRBJ2-5
d_call: NA
v_call: TRBV15
cdr3_length: 14
clone_size: NA
cdr3_nt: TGTGCCACCAGCAGGGGACGGGATGGGGAGACCCAGTACTTC
cdr3_aa: CATSRGRDGETQYF

j_call: TRBJ1-4
d_call: NA
v_call: TRBV5-4
cdr3_length: 13
clone_size: NA
cdr3_nt: TGTGCCAGCAGCTTGAAACCGAATGAAAAACTGTTTTTT
cdr3_aa: CASSLKPNEKLFF

j_call: TRBJ2-2
d_call: TRBD2
v_call: TRBV4-1
cdr3_length: 19
clone_size: NA
cdr3_nt: TGCGCCAGCAGCCAAGATTTCAGCGGGAGACCTGCGAACACCGGGGAGCTGTTTTTT
cdr3_aa: CASSQDFSGRPANTGELFF

j_call: TRBJ2-1
d_call: TRBD2
v_call: TRBV7-6
cdr3_length: 17
clone_size: NA
cdr3_nt: TGTGCCAGCAGCTTAGTTAGGACTAGCGGGACCTACAATGAGCAGTTCTTC
cdr3_aa: CASSLVRTSGTYNEQFF

j_call: TRBJ2-7
d_call: TRBD1
v_call: TRBV7-3
cdr3_length: 14
clone_size: NA
cdr3_nt: TGTGCCAGCAGCTTTGACAGGGGCTCGGGCGAGCAGTACTTC
cdr3_aa: CASSFDRGSGEQYF

j_call: TRBJ2-1
d_call: TRBD1
v_call: TRBV10-3
cdr3_length: 13
clone_size: NA
cdr3_nt: TGTGCCACCACTGACAGGGACGACAATGAGCAGTTCTTC
cdr3_aa: CATTDRDDNEQFF

j_call: TRBJ2-3
d_call: TRBD1
v_call: TRBV18
cdr3_length: 17
clone_size: NA
cdr3_nt: TGTGCCAGCTCACCACAGAGAGGGGGCGTTCGGTCAGATACGCAGTATTTT
cdr3_aa: CASSPQRGGVRSDTQYF

j_call: TRBJ2-1
d_call: TRBD2
v_call: TRBV7-2
cdr3_length: 17
clone_size: NA
cdr3_nt: TGTGCCAGCAGCTTTTCTTCCGGGACTAGCGGGATCCATGAGCAGTTCTTC
cdr3_aa: CASSFSSGTSGIHEQFF

j_call: TRBJ2-3
d_call: NA
v_call: TRBV7-3
cdr3_length: 14
clone_size: NA
cdr3_nt: TGTGCCAGCAGTCTAGACACCTACACAGATACGCAGTATTTT
cdr3_aa: CASSLDTYTDTQYF

j_call: TRBJ2-3
d_call: NA
v_call: TRBV28
cdr3_length: 12
clone_size: NA
cdr3_nt: TGTGCCAGCAGTTTGACCACAGATACGCAGTATTTT
cdr3_aa: CASSLTTDTQYF

j_call: TRBJ1-2
d_call: NA
v_call: TRBV28
cdr3_length: 15
clone_size: NA
cdr3_nt: TGTGCCAGCAGTTCCACGGACAGCCTCAACTATGGCTACACCTTC
cdr3_aa: CASSSTDSLNYGYTF

j_call: TRBJ2-2
d_call: TRBD1
v_call: TRBV28
cdr3_length: 16
clone_size: NA
cdr3_nt: TGTGCCAGCAGCTCCCCGGGACAGCTGAACACCGGGGAGCTGTTTTTT
cdr3_aa: CASSSPGQLNTGELFF

j_call: TRBJ2-2
d_call: TRBD2
v_call: TRBV9
cdr3_length: 17
clone_size: once
cdr3_nt: TGTGCCAGCAGCGCGTGGACTAGCGGGAGGTATACCGGGGAGCTGTTTTTT
cdr3_aa: CASSAWTSGRYTGELFF

j_call: TRBJ2-3
d_call: TRBD2
v_call: TRBV7-3
cdr3_length: 16
clone_size: once
cdr3_nt: TGTGCCAGCAGCCCGGGACTAGCGGGATTCACAGATACGCAGTATTTT
cdr3_aa: CASSPGLAGFTDTQYF

j_call: TRBJ2-7
d_call: NA
v_call: TRBV7-2
cdr3_length: 16
clone_size: NA
cdr3_nt: TGTGCCAGCAGCCAGATTACCCTGGGATGGTCCTACGAGCAGTACTTC
cdr3_aa: CASSQITLGWSYEQYF

j_call: TRBJ2-1
d_call: TRBD1
v_call: TRBV5-1
cdr3_length: 14
clone_size: NA
cdr3_nt: TGCGCCAGCAGCCCAACACAGGGGACCAATGAGCAGTTCTTC
cdr3_aa: CASSPTQGTNEQFF

j_call: TRBJ2-7
d_call: TRBD1
v_call: TRBV5-1
cdr3_length: 13
clone_size: NA
cdr3_nt: TGCGCCAGCAGCTTCGGACAGGGGGGCGAGCAGTACTTC
cdr3_aa: CASSFGQGGEQYF

j_call: TRBJ2-3
d_call: TRBD1
v_call: TRBV29-1
cdr3_length: 14
clone_size: NA
cdr3_nt: TGCAGCGTTGGGGACAGGGAGGTCACAGATACGCAGTATTTT
cdr3_aa: CSVGDREVTDTQYF

j_call: TRBJ2-4
d_call: NA
v_call: TRBV5-1
cdr3_length: 14
clone_size: NA
cdr3_nt: TGCGCCAGCAGCTCCCAGGACCATAAAAACATTCAGTACTTC
cdr3_aa: CASSSQDHKNIQYF

j_call: TRBJ1-5
d_call: TRBD1
v_call: TRBV18
cdr3_length: 15
clone_size: NA
cdr3_nt: TGTGCCAGCTCACCACGGACAGGCGACGATCAGCCCCAGCATTTT
cdr3_aa: CASSPRTGDDQPQHF

j_call: TRBJ2-5
d_call: TRBD2
v_call: TRBV28
cdr3_length: 16
clone_size: NA
cdr3_nt: TGTGCCAGCAGTTCCCCGGGACTAGCGGGGCCTCGGACCCAGTACTTC
cdr3_aa: CASSSPGLAGPRTQYF

j_call: TRBJ1-5
d_call: TRBD1
v_call: TRBV7-8
cdr3_length: 14
clone_size: NA
cdr3_nt: TGTGCCAGCAGTCGGGACAGGCGAAATCAGCCCCAGCATTTT
cdr3_aa: CASSRDRRNQPQHF

j_call: TRBJ2-3
d_call: NA
v_call: TRBV7-9
cdr3_length: 14
clone_size: NA
cdr3_nt: TGTGCCAGCTCCGCTAGCCGGAGCACAGATACGCAGTATTTT
cdr3_aa: CASSASRSTDTQYF

j_call: TRBJ2-5
d_call: TRBD1
v_call: TRBV28
cdr3_length: 15
clone_size: NA
cdr3_nt: TGTGCCAGCAGACTCGGGACAGTTAAATGGGGGACCCAGTACTTC
cdr3_aa: CASRLGTVKWGTQYF

j_call: TRBJ2-3
d_call: NA
v_call: TRBV6-1
cdr3_length: 14
clone_size: NA
cdr3_nt: TGTGCCAGCAGTCAGGACTGGAGCACAGATACGCAGTATTTT
cdr3_aa: CASSQDWSTDTQYF

j_call: TRBJ1-5
d_call: NA
v_call: TRBV28
cdr3_length: 14
clone_size: NA
cdr3_nt: TGTGCCAGCAGTCCCCCGTGGGGCAATCAGCCCCAGCATTTT
cdr3_aa: CASSPPWGNQPQHF

j_call: TRBJ2-7
d_call: NA
v_call: TRBV18
cdr3_length: 15
clone_size: NA
cdr3_nt: TGTGCCAGCTCACCTTCCGGGACTGACACCTACGAGCAGTACTTC
cdr3_aa: CASSPSGTDTYEQYF

j_call: TRBJ2-1
d_call: TRBD2
v_call: TRBV7-2
cdr3_length: 15
clone_size: NA
cdr3_nt: TGTGCCAGCAGCTTTAGCGGGAGCTCCTACAATGAGCAGTTCTTC
cdr3_aa: CASSFSGSSYNEQFF